The 31 T cell receptor beta chains below come from one sample, sequenced in a study of T cell changes during pregnancy in multiple sclerosis. Profiled with immunoSEQ multiplex PCR; TCRdb holds only in-frame clones, not every one. This sample has roughly 46,000 clones, with approximately 81% found just once. This material consisted of CD4+ T cells from peripheral blood mononuclear cells, taken before pregnancy. The receptors originated from a female donor with multiple sclerosis, enrolled in a pregnancy study.

The sample holds many counts of this clone. This rearrangement joins TRBV7-6 to TRBJ2-1, with 8 bases lining up with TRBD2. J gave up 9 bases and V 3 bases, and 10 bases lay outside the gene matches. The V gene's germline CDR1 is SGHVS and CDR2 FNYEAQ. CDR3 size: 15 residues. In DNA form, the CDR3 reads TGTGCCAGCAGCTTCGGTAATAGCGGGATGGGTGAGCAGTTCTTC. It is translated as CASSFGNSGMGEQFF.

This clone was recorded once. V usage is TRBV27 and J usage is TRBJ1-1; TRBD1 matches 7 bases. The CDR3 totals 15 residues. V shed 5 bases, J shed 2 bases, and the junction held 8 bases outside the gene matches. Germline values: CDR1 MNHEY, CDR2 SMNVEV (reference sequence). Written as DNA, the CDR3 is TGTGCCAGCAGTCCAAGGACAGGTCGAAACACTGAAGCTTTCTTT. Translated: CASSPRTGRNTEAFF.

V and J are TRBV4-2 and TRBJ2-5; no clear D. The CDR3 length is 14 residues. Germline values: CDR1 LGHNA, CDR2 YNFKEQ. V was cut by 0 bases and J by 5 bases, with 10 bases left in between. As DNA, the CDR3 is TGTGCCAGCAGCCAAGAATCTGGCGGCGAGACCCAGTACTTC. This gives the protein CASSQESGGETQYF.

The chain links TRBV5-1 to TRBJ2-5; 9 bases map to TRBD1. The CDR3 is 15 residues long. V shed 1 base and J 2 bases; nucleotides not matched to a gene: 3. Germline V CDR1 and CDR2: SGHRS, YFSETQ. The DNA for the CDR3 is TGCGCCAGCAGCTTGTGGGGGACAGGGCAAGAGACCCAGTACTTC. Protein: CASSLWGTGQETQYF.

The V gene is TRBV6-1, the J gene TRBJ1-1; TRBD1 might be the D (6 bases). CDR3 size: 15 residues. Germline V gene data show CDR1 as MNHNS and CDR2 as SASEGT. The V gene lost 4 bases and the J gene lost 1 base, with 13 bases spanning the gap. As DNA, the CDR3 is TGTGCCAGCAGTGGTCCGGGACATAAGAACACTGAAGCTTTCTTT. Translated: CASSGPGHKNTEAFF.

The chain is built from TRBV21-1 and TRBJ1-2; the D segment call TRBD1 is taken from the table without a DNA check. TRBV21-1 represents a pseudogene. The CDR3 covers 14 residues. The CDR3 spells CASSSLTGYYGYTF. As DNA, the CDR3 is TGTGCCAGCAGCTCCCTGACAGGGTACTATGGCTACACCTTC.

The V gene is TRBV5-5, the J gene TRBJ2-7; TRBD1 is a possible D gene (5 bases). Looked up from germline, CDR1 is SGHKS and CDR2 is YYEKEE (reference sequence). The CDR3 extends over 17 amino acids. V was trimmed by 0 bases and J by 2 bases, leaving 18 bases between them. The CDR3 region has the DNA TGTGCCAGCAGCTTGGCCCCTCAGAGGACATCAACCTACGAGCAGTACTTC. This translates into CASSLAPQRTSTYEQYF.

The chain uses TRBV19 and TRBJ1-2; TRBD1 aligns across 7 bases. Losses at the gene ends were 4 bases for V and 3 bases for J; bases not matched to a gene: 8. This CDR3 has 15 amino acids. Germline CDR1 and CDR2: LNHDA and SQIVND (reference sequence). The CDR3 coding sequence is TGTGCCAGTAGTAGGATGGGGACAGAGTACTATGGCTACACCTTC. Its protein product is CASSRMGTEYYGYTF.

The rearrangement uses TRBV6-1 and TRBJ2-2; D is uncertain. V shed 2 bases and J shed 6 bases, with 7 bases lying between them. Looked up from germline, CDR1 is MNHNS and CDR2 is SASEGT. The CDR3 runs 13 residues. As DNA, the CDR3 is TGTGCCAGCAGTGAAAATCTCGCCGGGGAGCTGTTTTTT. Its translation: CASSENLAGELFF.

The J gene is TRBJ2-7, the V gene TRBV10-3; the D gene is possibly TRBD2 (6 bases). Germline loops: CDR1 ENHRY, CDR2 SYGVKD. Trimming pared 7 bases from V and 5 bases from J, leaving 18 bases between. The length of the CDR3 is 14 residues. The CDR3 sequence is CAIKSASSGHEQYF. CDR3 bases: TGTGCCATCAAATCGGCTAGTAGCGGCCACGAGCAGTACTTC.

The V and J genes are TRBV7-8 and TRBJ2-3, with 10 bases matching TRBD1. The CDR3 is 15 amino acids. In germline, CDR1 is SGHVS, CDR2 FQNEAQ. Germline trimming cut 5 bases from V and 4 bases from J; bases unmatched to any gene: 6. Written as DNA, the CDR3 is TGTGCCAGCAGCCCCGACAGGGGGCGCGCAGATACGCAGTATTTT. Its protein product is CASSPDRGRADTQYF.

J is TRBJ1-2 and V is TRBV19; tentative D call: TRBD1 (6 bases). Trimming left V 6 bases short and J 2 bases short, with 10 bases between. The CDR3 consists of 13 residues. CDR1 and CDR2 from the germline V gene are LNHDA and SQIVND (reference sequence). CDR3 loop: CASRNRDNYGYTF. The CDR3 region has the DNA TGTGCCAGTAGGAACAGGGACAACTATGGCTACACCTTC.

The rearrangement joins TRBV5-8 to TRBJ2-3; D not certain. V dropped 1 base and J dropped 3 bases, with 6 bases sitting between them. In germline, CDR1 is SGHTS, CDR2 YDEGEE. The CDR3 extends over 13 amino acids. The CDR3 region has the DNA TGTGCCAGCAGCTTGCCCCCGACAGATACGCAGTATTTT. Amino acids: CASSLPPTDTQYF.

This rearrangement joins TRBV6-6 to TRBJ2-7; 8 positions match TRBD1. The CDR3 spans 14 residues. From germline, CDR1 is MNHNY and CDR2 SVGAGI (reference sequence). V lost 6 bases and J lost 5; bases outside the gene matches: 9. DNA of the CDR3: TGTGCCAGCAGCACAAGACAGGGGTCTCACGAGCAGTACTTC. Amino acids: CASSTRQGSHEQYF.

The chain has TRBV5-1 and TRBJ2-1, with 13 bases lining up with TRBD2. The CDR3 has 15 amino acids. CDR1 SGHRS and CDR2 YFSETQ come from the germline V gene. The ends lost 3 bases at V and 9 bases at J; junction bases unmatched: 6. As DNA, the CDR3 is TGCGCCAGCAGCTCACTAGCGGGGGGGCCGGGTGAGCAGTTCTTC. This sequence encodes CASSSLAGGPGEQFF.

The CDR3 coding sequence is TGCGCCAGCAGCCGGGATGGACAGGGAGGGGTCCAAGCTTTCTTT. It translates to CASSRDGQGGVQAFF. The rearrangement links TRBV5-1 to TRBJ1-1; TRBD1 matches at 8 bases. With V trimmed by 4 bases and J by 9 bases, 14 bases remained unmatched. Germline assignment: CDR1 SGHRS and CDR2 YFSETQ. The CDR3 is 15 amino acids.

The genes are TRBV11-3 and TRBJ2-1; 8 positions agree with TRBD1. Looked up from germline, CDR1 is SGHNT and CDR2 is YENEEA. The CDR3 consists of 14 residues. V shed 5 bases, J shed 7 bases, and the junction held 7 bases outside the gene matches. The CDR3 is CASSPGGGRNEQFF. CDR3 in DNA: TGTGCCAGCAGCCCAGGGGGCGGGCGGAATGAGCAGTTCTTC.

The chain carries TRBV27 and TRBJ2-5, with a weak D call TRBD1 (5 bases). The DNA end is a closer match to TRBJ2-7, so the J assignment may be wrong. The CDR3 loop spans 13 amino acids. From germline, CDR1 is MNHEY and CDR2 SMNVEV (reference sequence). The CDR3 sequence is CASRIPGQYEQYF. CDR3 sequence (DNA): TGTGCCAGTAGAATTCCTGGACAATACGAGCAGTACTTC.

V and J are TRBV2 and TRBJ1-5, with no clear D. CDR3 size: 16 residues. The V and J ends lost 5 bases and 1 base respectively, with 15 bases between them. CDR1 is SNHLY and CDR2 is FYNNEI in the germline V gene. The chain's CDR3 is CASSNPSSGSNQPQHF. The CDR3 coding sequence is TGTGCCAGCAGTAACCCAAGTTCAGGAAGCAATCAGCCCCAGCATTTT.

V usage is TRBV19 and J usage is TRBJ2-1; 9 bases fit TRBD2. This CDR3 is 16 amino acids long. Germline V CDR1 and CDR2: LNHDA, SQIVND (reference sequence). J was trimmed by 7 bases and V by 10 bases; bases with no gene match: 17. This CDR3 reads CATRGREGQSGNEQFF. Here the CDR3 DNA reads TGTGCCACCCGGGGGCGGGAGGGCCAATCTGGGAATGAGCAGTTCTTC.

This clone appeared many times. The rearrangement links TRBV5-1 to TRBJ2-7; weak D call: TRBD1 (5 bases). With 2 bases removed from V and 0 bases from J, the gap between germline ends came to 12 bases. From germline, CDR1 is SGHRS and CDR2 YFSETQ. The CDR3 runs 15 residues. The CDR3 spells CASSLSSQASYEQYF. The CDR3 nucleotides are TGCGCCAGCAGCTTATCGTCACAGGCCTCCTACGAGCAGTACTTC. The entire variable domain, with the rest obtained from reference TRBV5-1 and TRBJ2-7, is as follows: KAGVTQTPRYLIKTRGQQVTLSCSPISGHRSVSWYQQTPGQGLQFLFEYFSETQRNKGNFPGRFSGRQFSNSRSEMNVSTLELGDSALYLCASSLSSQASYEQYFGPGTRLTVT.

The chain links TRBV18 to TRBJ1-2; 9 bases align to TRBD1. Germline CDR1 reads KGHSH; CDR2 reads LQKENI. The junction had 14 bases not matched to a gene; V was cut back by 4 bases and J by 8 bases. This CDR3 spans 16 amino acids. In DNA, the CDR3 is TGTGCCAGCTCACTTAAGAAGGGACAGGGCTCGGGAGGCTACACCTTC. Translation gives CASSLKKGQGSGGYTF.

Turning to this clone: The same CDR3 can be traced to other DNA sequences in this sample. The rearrangement links TRBV7-8 to TRBJ1-1, with a tentative D call TRBD1 (5 bases). The CDR3 consists of 16 residues. Trimming took 0 bases from V and 3 from J, leaving 14 bases between them. Per the germline V gene, CDR1 is SGHVS and CDR2 is FQNEAQ. The CDR3 DNA reads as TGTGCCAGCAGCTTAGCGCGGGGGAGAAGGGACACTGAAGCTTTCTTT. This translates into CASSLARGRRDTEAFF. Based on the CDR3 plus reference TRBV7-8 and TRBJ1-1, the full variable domain is GAGVSQSPRYKVAKRGQDVALRCDPISGHVSLFWYQQALGQGPEFLTYFQNEAQLDKSGLPSDRFFAERPEGSVSTLKIQRTQQEDSAVYLCASSLARGRRDTEAFFGQGTRLTVV.

The genes are TRBV19 and TRBJ2-1, with 12 bases fitting TRBD2. CDR1 LNHDA and CDR2 SQIVND come from the germline V gene (reference sequence). The V gene end was trimmed by 9 bases and the J gene end by 9 bases; junction bases not matched to a gene: 9. The CDR3 contains 14 residues. CDR3 bases: TGTGCCAGCCTAGCGGGAGGGGGATGGGGTGAGCAGTTCTTC. Its protein is CASLAGGGWGEQFF. The variable domain in full, with the rest retrieved from reference TRBV19 and TRBJ2-1, is DGGITQSPKYLFRKEGQNVTLSCEQNLNHDAMYWYRQDPGQGLRLIYYSQIVNDFQKGDIAEGYSVSREKKESFPLTVTSAQKNPTAFYLCASLAGGGWGEQFFGPGTRLTVL.

The rearrangement uses TRBV27 and TRBJ2-2, with a possible D match to TRBD2 (6 bases). The CDR3 is made up of 17 amino acids. Trimming shortened V by 5 bases and J by 2 bases, and 18 bases separated the two germline ends. The germline V gene has CDR1 MNHEY and CDR2 SMNVEV (reference sequence). For the CDR3, the DNA is TGTGCCAGCAGTAACTTTGGAGGGGCCCTTAACACCGGGGAGCTGTTTTTT. This encodes CASSNFGGALNTGELFF.

The rearrangement uses TRBV6-1 and TRBJ2-1, with D perhaps matching TRBD1 (6 bases). Germline CDR1 MNHNS, CDR2 SASEGT. The CDR3 consists of 13 residues. The germline V and J ends were trimmed by 2 bases and 15 bases, with 17 bases remaining between them. The CDR3: CASSEISMGTLFF. CDR3 in DNA: TGTGCCAGCAGTGAAATTAGTATGGGGACATTGTTCTTC.

The V and J genes are TRBV28 and TRBJ1-2; unclear D gene. Germline V lookup: CDR1 MDHEN, CDR2 SYDVKM. V lost 5 bases and J 5 bases, leaving 18 bases between the germline ends. The CDR3 has 15 amino acids. In nucleotides, the CDR3 is TGTGCCAGCAGTGTCCTAGAGGGCCGCCGTTATGGCTACACCTTC. Its protein is CASSVLEGRRYGYTF.

The count of this clone is one. The chain employs TRBV9 and TRBJ1-1; 10 bases are a match to TRBD1. Trimming removed 2 bases from V and 5 bases from J; junction bases left unmatched: 3. Germline V gene sequence: CDR1 SGDLS, CDR2 YYNGEE. The length of the CDR3 is 14 residues. Here the CDR3 reads CASSVDRGSTEAFF. The CDR3, as DNA: TGTGCCAGCAGCGTGGACAGGGGGTCGACTGAAGCTTTCTTT.

The chain couples TRBV19 to TRBJ1-1; D not certain. The CDR3 has 12 residues. With 5 bases removed from V and 6 bases from J, the gap between germline ends came to 10 bases. CDR1 and CDR2 (germline): LNHDA, SQIVND (reference sequence). The CDR3 sequence is CASSPQSAEAFF. CDR3 nucleotide sequence: TGTGCCAGTAGTCCGCAGAGCGCTGAAGCTTTCTTT.

This chain connects TRBV2 to TRBJ1-3; 7 positions agree with TRBD1. Germline-derived CDR1 and CDR2 are SNHLY and FYNNEI. This CDR3 is built from 13 residues. Unmatched junction bases numbered 1, after V lost 4 bases and J lost 4 bases. The CDR3: CASSGQGGNTIYF. The CDR3, as DNA: TGTGCCAGCAGTGGACAGGGCGGAAACACCATATATTTT.

CDR3 region: CTSSARNSVTGELFF. Here the CDR3 DNA reads TGCACCAGCAGTGCCAGGAATAGCGTCACCGGGGAGCTGTTTTTT. This chain connects TRBV1 to TRBJ2-2; the table's TRBD2 call for D was not verified on the DNA. TRBV1 is listed as a pseudogene. This CDR3 spans 15 amino acids.